A selection of T cell receptor beta chains follows, all from one sample in a study of cytomegalovirus exposure and HLA in healthy donors. This table comes from immunoSEQ multiplex PCR, and its TCRdb copy is limited to in-frame clones, with some not included. The repertoire holds around 150,000 clones, with roughly 89% as singletons. The sequenced sample consisted of PBMCs. These receptors were obtained from a woman younger than 35 in good health and CMV-seropositive. Each CDR3 is given with its conserved first and last residue. The D gene is left open where the match is weak. Clone size is stated in some rows and not others, as once, few, many or a class when expanded.

j_call cdr3_length clone_size v_call d_call cdr3_nt cdr3_aa
TRBJ2-1 15 few TRBV6-4 TRBD2 TGTGCCAGCAGTGAGGGGACTAGCGGGAGCGATGAGCAGTTCTTC CASSEGTSGSDEQFF
TRBJ1-5 13 . TRBV4-2 TRBD1 TGTGCCAGCAGCCAAACAGGGGATCAGCCCCAGCATTTT CASSQTGDQPQHF
TRBJ1-1 13 . TRBV7-9 . TGTGCCAGCAGCTTAGGCGGAGGCACTGAAGCTTTCTTT CASSLGGGTEAFF
TRBJ2-3 12 . TRBV27 TRBD2 TGTGCCAGCAGTTCGCGGGGGGATACGCAGTATTTT CASSSRGDTQYF
TRBJ1-2 13 few TRBV6-5 . TGTGCCAGCAGTTACGGGCGGGTCCGTAGCTACACCTTC CASSYGRVRSYTF
TRBJ2-1 16 . TRBV21-1 . TGTGCCAGCAGCCCTAGGGACTTAGCTCCCTACAATGAGCAGTTCTTC CASSPRDLAPYNEQFF
TRBJ2-2 13 . TRBV4-1 TRBD1 TGCGCCAGCAGCCGACAGGGAACCGGGGAGCTGTTTTTT CASSRQGTGELFF
TRBJ2-1 14 . TRBV6-5 . TGTGCCAGCAGTTACGAAGGGGACTACAATGAGCAGTTCTTC CASSYEGDYNEQFF
TRBJ1-2 13 . TRBV5-1 . TGCGCCAGCAGCTTCGGGGGGGACTATGGCTACACCTTC CASSFGGDYGYTF
TRBJ2-5 11 . TRBV6-5 . TGTGCCAGCAGCCGCGAAGAGACCCAGTACTTC CASSREETQYF
TRBJ2-7 16 few TRBV14 TRBD1 TGTGCCAGCAGCCGGCTTGGGACAGGGCGCCGCTACGAGCAGTACTTC CASSRLGTGRRYEQYF
TRBJ1-5 16 . TRBV6-1 TRBD1 TGTGCCAGCAGTGTCCGATCACAGGGGGTGAATCAGCCCCAGCATTTT CASSVRSQGVNQPQHF
TRBJ2-7 13 . TRBV2 . TGTGCCAGCAGGGAGCTAGTGGTGAACGAGCAGTACTTC CASRELVVNEQYF
TRBJ1-5 15 . TRBV5-5 . TGTGCCAGCAGCCCTGGTAGTATCAGCAATCAGCCCCAGCATTTT CASSPGSISNQPQHF
TRBJ1-1 14 . TRBV6-4 . TGTGCCAGCAGTAATGAGGTTTTTGACACTGAAGCTTTCTTT CASSNEVFDTEAFF
TRBJ1-6 15 . TRBV5-1 TRBD1 TGCGCCAGCAGCTTGAGACAGGGAGGCAATTCACCCCTCCACTTT CASSLRQGGNSPLHF
TRBJ2-3 14 . TRBV6-6 . TGTGCCAGCGCCAAGGGGGGGCCCGCAGATACGCAGTATTTT CASAKGGPADTQYF
TRBJ1-6 15 . TRBV10-1 TRBD1 TGCGCCAGCAGTGATAGACAGGGCGGGAATTCACCCCTCCACTTT CASSDRQGGNSPLHF
TRBJ2-4 14 . TRBV19 TRBD1 TGTGCCAGTACCCGAGGGGGCAGGGAAAACATTCAGTACTTC CASTRGGRENIQYF
TRBJ1-3 15 . TRBV30 TRBD1 TGTGCCTGGAGTAAGGGACAGGGAGTTGGAAACACCATATATTTT CAWSKGQGVGNTIYF
TRBJ2-5 22 . TRBV5-1 TRBD2 TGCGCCAGCAGCTTGGCCCTACAAGCGGGAGGGCTGCCGGCAAGTTACGAAGAGACCCAGTACTTC CASSLALQAGGLPASYEETQYF
TRBJ1-2 14 . TRBV2 TRBD1 TGTGCCAGCAGCAAACCGGACAGGGGGGATTTCTACACCTTC CASSKPDRGDFYTF
TRBJ1-1 15 . TRBV30 . TGTGCCTGGCAAAACCTACAGGGCGGGAACACTGAAGCTTTCTTT CAWQNLQGGNTEAFF
TRBJ1-1 13 . TRBV9 . TGTGCCAGCAGCGTACACGATAGCACTGAAGCTTTCTTT CASSVHDSTEAFF
TRBJ1-2 15 . TRBV4-1 TRBD1 TGCGCCAGCAGCCAACCAACGACAGGGGACTATGGCTACACCTTC CASSQPTTGDYGYTF
TRBJ2-3 13 . TRBV18 . TGTGCCAGCTCACCACCTTCTAGCGATACGCAGTATTTT CASSPPSSDTQYF
TRBJ2-3 16 . TRBV18 TRBD2 TGTGCCAGCTCACCACTTACTAGCGTGAGCACAGATACGCAGTATTTT CASSPLTSVSTDTQYF
TRBJ2-1 17 . TRBV10-3 . TGTGCCATCCTCGAAGATCTGTCGTGGGGGGGCGGAAATGAGCAGTTCTTC CAILEDLSWGGGNEQFF
TRBJ2-1 15 . TRBV5-1 TRBD2 TGCGCCAGCAGCAGCCGACTAGCGGGGGGCAATGAGCAGTTCTTC CASSSRLAGGNEQFF
TRBJ1-5 12 . TRBV6-1 . TGTGCCAGCAGTGCTTGGGCACAGCCCCAGCATTTT CASSAWAQPQHF
TRBJ2-3 17 . TRBV7-2 TRBD2 TGTGCCAGCAGCTCTACCAGACTAGCGGCCCGCACAGATACGCAGTATTTT CASSSTRLAARTDTQYF
TRBJ1-1 11 . TRBV2 . TGTGCCAGCAGTGAGGCAGGAGAAGCTTTCTTT CASSEAGEAFF
TRBJ2-3 20 . TRBV4-1 TRBD2 TGCGCCAGCAGCCAGGTCCCCCTTACTAGCGGGGGCTTGAGCACAGATACGCAGTATTTT CASSQVPLTSGGLSTDTQYF
TRBJ2-1 17 . TRBV7-2 TRBD2 TGTGCCAGCAGCCCCCAGACTAGCGGGGGATCCTACAATGAGCAGTTCTTC CASSPQTSGGSYNEQFF
TRBJ2-7 18 . TRBV15 . TGTGCCACCAGCAGACCTCCCCCCGGCGGCTATGCGCCCTACGAGCAGTACTTC CATSRPPPGGYAPYEQYF
TRBJ1-3 19 . TRBV14 . TGTGCCAGCAGCCAATATAATCTGGCGGGGACTTGGAGTGGAAACACCATATATTTT CASSQYNLAGTWSGNTIYF
TRBJ2-5 15 . TRBV7-6 TRBD1 TGTGCCAGCAGCTTAGGGACAGGTCTTCAAGAGACCCAGTACTTC CASSLGTGLQETQYF
TRBJ2-7 15 . TRBV6-1 TRBD2 TGTGCCAGCAGTGAGACTAGCGGGGGGTACTACGAGCAGTACTTC CASSETSGGYYEQYF
TRBJ2-1 15 . TRBV5-4 . TGTGCCAGCAGCGCGGGGAGGGGGGTCAACAATGAGCAGTTCTTC CASSAGRGVNNEQFF
TRBJ1-2 13 . TRBV28 . TGTGCCAGCACCGATGACAGGTACTATGGCTACACCTTC CASTDDRYYGYTF
TRBJ2-7 14 . TRBV30 . TGTGCCTGGAGTGTAACAACAAGCTCCTACGAGCAGTACTTC CAWSVTTSSYEQYF
TRBJ2-7 15 . TRBV4-3 TRBD2 TGCGCCAGCAGCCAAGATCGGGGGGATCCCTACGAGCAGTACTTC CASSQDRGDPYEQYF
TRBJ2-3 15 . TRBV28 TRBD1 TGTGCCAACAGCCTAAGACAGGGGGCGCGAGATACGCAGTATTTT CANSLRQGARDTQYF
TRBJ2-7 13 . TRBV28 . TGTGCCAGCAGCCCCCCCTCCGCCTACGAGCAGTACTTC CASSPPSAYEQYF
TRBJ2-1 15 once TRBV2 TRBD2 TGTGCCAGCAGTGAACAGCTAGCGGGGGTGGTTGAGCAGTTCTTC CASSEQLAGVVEQFF
TRBJ2-4 15 . TRBV15 TRBD1 TGTGCCACCAGCAGAGATAAACAGGGGAAAAACATTCAGTACTTC CATSRDKQGKNIQYF
TRBJ1-1 14 . TRBV28 TRBD1 TGTGCCAGCAGTTACGACAGGGGAGGCACTGAAGCTTTCTTT CASSYDRGGTEAFF
TRBJ2-3 15 . TRBV14 TRBD2 TGTGCCAGCAGCCACCCGGGTGGCGGGAGAGATACGCAGTATTTT CASSHPGGGRDTQYF
TRBJ1-5 16 . TRBV5-1 . TGCGCCAGCAGTCCGGAGGGGGGGCCAAGCAATCAGCCCCAGCATTTT CASSPEGGPSNQPQHF
TRBJ1-1 13 . TRBV5-1 . TGCGCCAGCAGCGCCGGGTCGAACACTGAAGCTTTCTTT CASSAGSNTEAFF
TRBJ1-4 14 once TRBV4-3 . TGCGCCAGCAGCCAGGACCGGGGTCCGATACAACTGTTTTTT CASSQDRGPIQLFF
TRBJ2-1 15 . TRBV9 TRBD2 TGTGCCAGCAGCGTAGCTTTAGCGGGGAAGAGTGAGCAGTTCTTC CASSVALAGKSEQFF